This T cell receptor beta chain was observed in a study of early T cells in non-severe SARS-CoV-2 infection (dated by TCRdb to the early 2020s). In terms of the full investigation: TCR sequencing used bulk RNA from unsorted whole blood, so alpha and beta chains could not be paired. Paper-wide results and their limitations: VDJdb matching was skewed toward anti-spike CD8 responses and likely underestimated virus-specific expansions by missing private and CD4 specificities.

Set within a cohort of healthcare workers in London, UK, this nested case-control study involved weekly PCR testing of nasopharyngeal swabs along with blood sampling. Healthcare workers were recruited during the week of the UK lockdown, between 23 and 31 March 2020, and followed weekly for up to roughly 15 weeks. The CDR3 measures 11 amino acids from cysteine to phenylalanine. Only the CDR3 portion is preserved as DNA: 33 bases, with reading frame beginning at the first base. Taken from the germline V gene, the CDR1 and CDR2 loops are SGHTA and FQGNSA. V is clipped by 4 bases and J by 8 bases, and the sequence between their germline boundaries is 6 bases long. This clonotype was counted between two and nine times. Its antigen remains unidentified. Within one base of it there is no much larger clone, and no base qualities were kept. Library preparation employed 5' RACE. TCRdb lists the instrument as NextSeq 500. To correct for sequencing error and PCR bias, the TCR library protocol tagged individual cDNA molecules with unique molecular identifiers. Sequencing covered both TCR alpha and beta chains, and within each sample the abundances of alpha and beta sequences were tightly co-correlated. The study's processing was this. Decombinator V4 was used to annotate the V gene, J gene and CDR3 of the TCR sequences. TCRs were defined as expanded if a significant change between any two time points was detected under a Poisson model with p below 0.0001. Abundances of TCRs were expressed as counts per million after normalisation to the total number of TCRs sequenced in each sample. MAIT TCRs were defined by TRAV1-2 paired with TRAJ12, TRAJ20 or TRAJ33, and iNKT TCRs by TRAV10 paired with TRAJ18. VDJdb, accessed on 1 November 2021, was searched for TCRs annotated for CMV, EBV and SARS-CoV-2, and TCRs annotated for more than one antigen were excluded. The public reads were reanalyzed by TCRdb: fastp trimming at Q25, MiXCR alignment, in-frame beta chains only. When rows share a CDR3 protein, they turn into one entry using the most common DNA and genes. These V and J calls are TCRdb output, not the study's own analysis. The sample profile shows some 80,000 distinct CDR3 sequences; 10% of them were found once. The ten biggest clones cover around 7.5% of the sample.

The TCR comes from an adult who was a healthcare worker with PCR-confirmed SARS-CoV-2 infection or an uninfected control (not recorded which). The source material was whole blood, sampled at baseline. The chain joins TRBV7-2 to TRBJ2-1; no D gene is confidently identified. The CDR3 reads CASSYFDEQFF. The DNA is TGTGCCAGCAGCTACTTCGATGAGCAGTTCTTC. The CDR3 plus the reference TRBV7-2 and TRBJ2-1 genes for the other parts give the full variable domain: GAGVSQSPSNKVTEKGKDVELRCDPISGHTALYWYRQSLGQGLEFLIYFQGNSAPDKSGLPSDRFSAERTGGSVSTLTIQRTQQEDSAVYLCASSYFDEQFFGPGTRLTVL.